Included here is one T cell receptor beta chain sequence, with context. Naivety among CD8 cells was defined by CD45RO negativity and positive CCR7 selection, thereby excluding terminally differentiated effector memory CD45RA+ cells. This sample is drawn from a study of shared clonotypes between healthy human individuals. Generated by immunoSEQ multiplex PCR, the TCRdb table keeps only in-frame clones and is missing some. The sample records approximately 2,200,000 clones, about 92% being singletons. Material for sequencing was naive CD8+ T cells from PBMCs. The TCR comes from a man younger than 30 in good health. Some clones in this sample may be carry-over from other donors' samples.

The CDR3, as DNA: TGTGCCAGCAGCTTCAGACAGGCTGGGAACACCGGGGAGCTGTTTTTT. This gives the protein CASSFRQAGNTGELFF. The chain is built from TRBV11-2 and TRBJ2-2; possibly TRBD1 for D (6 bases). The CDR3 extends over 16 amino acids. Trimming shortened V by 3 bases and J by 1 base, and 12 bases separated the two germline ends. The germline gives CDR1 SGHAT, CDR2 FQNNGV.